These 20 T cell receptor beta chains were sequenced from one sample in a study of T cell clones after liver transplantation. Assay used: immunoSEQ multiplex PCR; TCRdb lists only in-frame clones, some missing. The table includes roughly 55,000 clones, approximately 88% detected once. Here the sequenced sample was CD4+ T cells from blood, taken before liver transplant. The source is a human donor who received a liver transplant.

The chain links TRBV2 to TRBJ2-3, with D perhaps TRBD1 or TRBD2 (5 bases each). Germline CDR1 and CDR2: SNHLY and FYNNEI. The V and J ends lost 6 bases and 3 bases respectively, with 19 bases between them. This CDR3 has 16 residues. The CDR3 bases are TGTGCCAGCAGGGTGATGGGGCCCGAGGGAACAGATACGCAGTATTTT. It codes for CASRVMGPEGTDTQYF.

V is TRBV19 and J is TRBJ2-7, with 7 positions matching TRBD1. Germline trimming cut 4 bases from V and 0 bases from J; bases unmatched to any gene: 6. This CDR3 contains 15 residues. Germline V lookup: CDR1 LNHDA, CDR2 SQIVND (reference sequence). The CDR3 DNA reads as TGTGCCAGTAGTAAAGTCAGGGGGTCCTCCTACGAGCAGTACTTC. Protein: CASSKVRGSSYEQYF.

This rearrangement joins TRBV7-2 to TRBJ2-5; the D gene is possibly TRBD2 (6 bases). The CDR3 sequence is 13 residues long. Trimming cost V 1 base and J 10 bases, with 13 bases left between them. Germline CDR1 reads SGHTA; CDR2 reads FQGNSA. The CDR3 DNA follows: TGTGCCAGCAGCTTAGGAACGCGGGGAGGCCAGTACTTC. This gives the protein CASSLGTRGGQYF.

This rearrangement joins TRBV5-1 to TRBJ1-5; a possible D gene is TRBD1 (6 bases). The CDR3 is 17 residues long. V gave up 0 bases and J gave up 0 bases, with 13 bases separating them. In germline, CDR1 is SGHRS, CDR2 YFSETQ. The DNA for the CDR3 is TGCGCCAGCAGCTTGGGGTCAGGGGTTAATAGCAATCAGCCCCAGCATTTT. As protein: CASSLGSGVNSNQPQHF.

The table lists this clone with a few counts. CDR3 residues: CASSVGQTSGNTIYF. The CDR3 nucleotides are TGTGCCAGCAGCGTAGGACAGACCTCTGGAAACACCATATATTTT. The chain recombines TRBV9 with TRBJ1-3; maybe TRBD1 (5 bases). The V end lost 0 bases, the J end lost 0 bases, and 7 bases lay between the germline ends. CDR3 size: 15 residues. Germline-derived CDR1 and CDR2 are SGDLS and YYNGEE.

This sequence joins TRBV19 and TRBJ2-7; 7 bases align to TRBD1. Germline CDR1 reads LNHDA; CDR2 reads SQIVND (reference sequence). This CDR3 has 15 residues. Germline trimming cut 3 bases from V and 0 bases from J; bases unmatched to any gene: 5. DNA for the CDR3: TGTGCCAGTAGTATGGGCAGGGGGATCTCCTACGAGCAGTACTTC. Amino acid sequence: CASSMGRGISYEQYF.

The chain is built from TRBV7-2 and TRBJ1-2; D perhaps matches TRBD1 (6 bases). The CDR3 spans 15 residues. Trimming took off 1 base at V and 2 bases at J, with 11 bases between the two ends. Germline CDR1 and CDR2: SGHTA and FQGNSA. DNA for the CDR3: TGTGCCAGCAGCTTAGAGGGGGTTTCCAACTATGGCTACACCTTC. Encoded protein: CASSLEGVSNYGYTF. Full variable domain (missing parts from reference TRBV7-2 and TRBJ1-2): GAGVSQSPSNKVTEKGKDVELRCDPISGHTALYWYRQSLGQGLEFLIYFQGNSAPDKSGLPSDRFSAERTGGSVSTLTIQRTQQEDSAVYLCASSLEGVSNYGYTFGSGTRLTVV.

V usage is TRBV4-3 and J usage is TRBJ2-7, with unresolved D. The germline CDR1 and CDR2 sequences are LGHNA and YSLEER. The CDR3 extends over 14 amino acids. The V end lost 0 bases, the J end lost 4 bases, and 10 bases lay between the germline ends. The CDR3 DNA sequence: TGCGCCAGCAGCCAAGAATCGGTGGATTACGAGCAGTACTTC. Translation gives CASSQESVDYEQYF.

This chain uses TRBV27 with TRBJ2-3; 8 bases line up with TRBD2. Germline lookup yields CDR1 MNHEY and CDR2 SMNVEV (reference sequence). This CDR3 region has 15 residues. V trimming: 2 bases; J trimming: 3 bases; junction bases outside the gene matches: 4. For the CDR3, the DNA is TGTGCCAGCAGTTTAAGCGGGGGTTGGACAGATACGCAGTATTTT. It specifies CASSLSGGWTDTQYF.

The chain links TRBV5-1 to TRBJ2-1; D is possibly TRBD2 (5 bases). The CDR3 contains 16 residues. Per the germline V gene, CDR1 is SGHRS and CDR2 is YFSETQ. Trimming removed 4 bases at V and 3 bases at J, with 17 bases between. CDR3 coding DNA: TGCGCCAGCAGCCCCGAGGGAGACTACCTCTACAATGAGCAGTTCTTC. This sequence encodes CASSPEGDYLYNEQFF.

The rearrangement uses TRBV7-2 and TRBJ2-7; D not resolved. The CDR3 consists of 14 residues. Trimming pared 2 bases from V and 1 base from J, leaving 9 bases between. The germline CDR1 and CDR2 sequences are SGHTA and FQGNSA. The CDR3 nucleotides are TGTGCCAGCAGCTTACCGGCTGAGTCCTACGAGCAGTACTTC. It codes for CASSLPAESYEQYF.

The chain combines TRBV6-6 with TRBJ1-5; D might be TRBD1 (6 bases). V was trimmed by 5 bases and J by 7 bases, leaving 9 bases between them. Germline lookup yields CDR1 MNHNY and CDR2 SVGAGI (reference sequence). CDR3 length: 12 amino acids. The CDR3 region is CASSTGSQPQHF. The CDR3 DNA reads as TGTGCCAGCAGTACAGGGAGCCAGCCCCAGCATTTT.

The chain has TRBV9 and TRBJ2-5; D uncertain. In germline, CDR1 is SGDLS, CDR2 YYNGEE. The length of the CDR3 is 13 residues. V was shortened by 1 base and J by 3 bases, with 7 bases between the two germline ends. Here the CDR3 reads CASSVNVEETQYF. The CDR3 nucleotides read TGTGCCAGCAGCGTAAACGTAGAAGAGACCCAGTACTTC.

This chain's CDR3 is CASSWRGSTDTQYF. CDR3 nucleotide sequence: TGTGCCAGCAGTTGGAGGGGTAGCACAGATACGCAGTATTTT. The chain links TRBV6-5 to TRBJ2-3; the D gene is possibly TRBD2 (6 bases). V was clipped by 4 bases and J by 0 bases, with 8 bases between them. This CDR3 comprises 14 residues. CDR1 MNHEY and CDR2 SVGAGI come from the germline V gene.

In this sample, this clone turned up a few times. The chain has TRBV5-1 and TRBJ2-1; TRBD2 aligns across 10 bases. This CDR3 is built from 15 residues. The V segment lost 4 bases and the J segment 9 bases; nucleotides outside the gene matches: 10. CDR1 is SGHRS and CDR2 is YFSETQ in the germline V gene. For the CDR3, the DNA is TGCGCCAGCAGCCCCCTAGCGGGAGAAAGAGGTGAGCAGTTCTTC. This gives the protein CASSPLAGERGEQFF.

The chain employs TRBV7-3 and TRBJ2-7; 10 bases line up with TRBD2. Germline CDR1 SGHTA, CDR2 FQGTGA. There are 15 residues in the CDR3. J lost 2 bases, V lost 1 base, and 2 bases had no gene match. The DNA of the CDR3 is TGTGCCAGCAGCTTAAGGACTAGCGGACCCTACGAGCAGTACTTC. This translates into CASSLRTSGPYEQYF.

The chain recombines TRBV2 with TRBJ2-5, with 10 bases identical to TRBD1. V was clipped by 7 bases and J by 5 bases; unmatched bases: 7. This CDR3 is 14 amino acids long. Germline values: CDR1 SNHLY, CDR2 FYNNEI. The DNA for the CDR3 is TGTGCCAGCACTCGGGACAGGGGAAGGGAGACCCAGTACTTC. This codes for CASTRDRGRETQYF.

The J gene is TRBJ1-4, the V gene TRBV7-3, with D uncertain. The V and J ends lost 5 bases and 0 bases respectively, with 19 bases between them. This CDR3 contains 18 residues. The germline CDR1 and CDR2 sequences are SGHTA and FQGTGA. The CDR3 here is CASSATSTTRSTNEKLFF. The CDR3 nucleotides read TGTGCCAGCAGCGCCACATCCACGACCAGGTCAACTAATGAAAAACTGTTTTTT.

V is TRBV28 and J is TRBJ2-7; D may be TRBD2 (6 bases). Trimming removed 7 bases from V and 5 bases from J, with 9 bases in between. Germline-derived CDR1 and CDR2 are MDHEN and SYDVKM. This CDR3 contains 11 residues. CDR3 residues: CASTGENEQYF. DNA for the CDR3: TGTGCCAGCACGGGGGAGAACGAGCAGTACTTC.

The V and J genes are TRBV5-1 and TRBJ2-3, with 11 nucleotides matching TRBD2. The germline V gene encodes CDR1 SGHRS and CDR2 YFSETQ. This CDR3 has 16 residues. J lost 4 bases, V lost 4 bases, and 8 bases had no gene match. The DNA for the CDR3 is TGCGCCAGCAGCAAACAACTAGCGGGGGTCGCAGATACGCAGTATTTT. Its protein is CASSKQLAGVADTQYF.